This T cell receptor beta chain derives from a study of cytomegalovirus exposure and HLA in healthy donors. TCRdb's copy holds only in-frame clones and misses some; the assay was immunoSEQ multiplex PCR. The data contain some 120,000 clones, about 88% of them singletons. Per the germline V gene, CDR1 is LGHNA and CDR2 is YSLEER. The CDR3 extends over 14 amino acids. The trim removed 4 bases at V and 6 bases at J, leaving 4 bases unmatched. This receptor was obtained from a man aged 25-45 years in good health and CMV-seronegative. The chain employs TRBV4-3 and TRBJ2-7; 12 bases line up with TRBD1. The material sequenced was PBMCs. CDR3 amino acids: CASSLGTGGSEQYF. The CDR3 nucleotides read TGCGCCAGCAGCCTTGGGACAGGGGGCAGCGAGCAGTACTTC.